Detailed here is one T cell receptor (beta chain). These data originate in a study of cytomegalovirus exposure and HLA in healthy donors. Study information: HLA-typed donors were the source of tens of millions of unique TCRs held in an early data release.

The PCR contained 60 Vbeta and 13 Jbeta primers. The table came from immunoSEQ multiplex PCR; TCRdb's copy has only in-frame clones and leaves some out. The data hold about 190,000 clones, with 70% to 75% observed a single time. The V gene's germline CDR1 is LNHNV and CDR2 YYDKDF (reference sequence). V was pared by 3 bases and J by 6 bases, with 5 bases of the junction left unmatched. This CDR3 comprises 14 residues. Healthy bone marrow donors made up the cohort. The chain has TRBV15 and TRBJ2-3, with 8 bases identical to TRBD2. The material sequenced was PBMCs. This receptor was identified in a man aged 30-40 years in good health and CMV-seropositive. CDR3 loop: CATSSWTSSDTQYF. As DNA, the CDR3 is TGTGCCACCAGCAGTTGGACTAGCAGTGATACGCAGTATTTT.